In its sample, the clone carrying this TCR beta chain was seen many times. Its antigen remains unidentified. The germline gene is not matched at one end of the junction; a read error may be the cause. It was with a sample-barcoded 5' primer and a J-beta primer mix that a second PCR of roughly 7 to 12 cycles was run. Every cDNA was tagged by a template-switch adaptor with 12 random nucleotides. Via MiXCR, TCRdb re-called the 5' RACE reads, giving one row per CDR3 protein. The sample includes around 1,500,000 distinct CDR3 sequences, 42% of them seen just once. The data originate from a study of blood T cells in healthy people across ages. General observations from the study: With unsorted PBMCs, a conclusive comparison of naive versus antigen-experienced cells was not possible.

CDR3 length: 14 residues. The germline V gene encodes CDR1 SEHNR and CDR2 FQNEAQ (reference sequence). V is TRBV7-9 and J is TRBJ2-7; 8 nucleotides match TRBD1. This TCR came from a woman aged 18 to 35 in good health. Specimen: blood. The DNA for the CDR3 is TGCGCCAGCAGCTCCGGACAGGGATCCTACGAGCAGTACTTC. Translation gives CASSSGQGSYEQYF.